The rows below give T cell receptor beta chains drawn from one sample of a study of spatial heterogeneity in lung cancer. TCRdb re-called the 5' RACE reads with MiXCR, one entry per CDR3 protein. Found here are approximately 11,000 distinct CDR3 sequences, 4% to 6% of them singletons; the top ten hold approximately 13%. The input for sequencing was lung tumor tissue, taken at surgery. The receptors stem from a male donor with early-stage non-small cell lung cancer. CDR3s include the opening cysteine and the closing phenylalanine or tryptophan. The D gene is left open where the match is weak. Clone size is shown for a subset of rows, as once, few, many or a class of expanded clone.

CDR3 protein | CDR3 DNA | J gene | clone size | V gene | D gene
CASGSGTGAEKLFF | TGTGCTAGTGGTTCCGGGACAGGCGCTGAAAAACTGTTTTTT | TRBJ1-4 | many | TRBV12-5 | TRBD1
CSAEKNTEAFF | TGCAGCGCTGAGAAGAACACTGAAGCTTTCTTT | TRBJ1-1 | large | TRBV20-1 | NA
CSARDLGVSALYLSSTDTQYF | TGCAGTGCTAGAGATCTCGGTGTTAGCGCGCTATACCTGTCTAGCACAGATACGCAGTATTTT | TRBJ2-3 | many | TRBV20-1 | NA
CASSPYLITGDGYTF | TGTGCCAGCAGCCCCTACCTTATAACAGGTGACGGCTACACCTTC | TRBJ1-2 | many | TRBV9 | NA
CASSDPRGGYYEQYF | TGTGCCAGCAGTGACCCAAGGGGGGGTTACTACGAGCAGTACTTC | TRBJ2-7 | many | TRBV6-1 | NA
CASSQVRIGGSSTGELFF | TGCGCCAGCAGCCAAGTTCGAATCGGCGGGAGTAGCACCGGGGAGCTGTTTTTT | TRBJ2-2 | many | TRBV4-1 | TRBD2
CATSSSRFSYEQYF | TGTGCCACCAGCTCTTCGCGGTTCTCCTACGAGCAGTACTTC | TRBJ2-7 | few | TRBV15 | NA
CASSEWAQETQYF | TGTGCCAGCAGTGAATGGGCCCAAGAGACCCAGTACTTC | TRBJ2-5 | many | TRBV25-1 | NA
CASSLGRGVVTRYF | TGTGCCAGCAGCTTAGGCAGGGGAGTTGTTACGCGGTATTTT | TRBJ2-3 | medium-sized | TRBV7-9 | NA
CASSYSTGTEAFF | TGTGCCAGCAGTTACTCGACGGGGACTGAAGCTTTCTTT | TRBJ1-1 | many | TRBV6-5 | NA
CASSSASGSGGELFF | TGTGCCAGCAGTTCGGCTAGCGGGAGCGGCGGGGAGCTGTTTTTT | TRBJ2-2 | many | TRBV27 | TRBD2
CSVEGKTQPQHF | TGCAGTGTTGAGGGTAAGACTCAGCCCCAGCATTTT | TRBJ1-5 | medium-sized | TRBV20-1 | NA
CSGRATEAFF | TGCAGCGGACGGGCCACTGAAGCTTTCTTT | TRBJ1-1 | many | TRBV29-1 | NA
CASSFSAVRYSNEQFF | TGTGCCAGCAGCTTTTCGGCGGTACGATATAGCAATGAGCAGTTCTTC | TRBJ2-1 | NA | TRBV7-6 | NA
CSVEANNYGYTF | TGCAGCGTTGAGGCGAATAACTATGGCTACACCTTC | TRBJ1-2 | large | TRBV29-1 | NA
CASTRLARGADTQYF | TGCGCCAGCACTCGACTAGCTCGGGGCGCAGATACGCAGTATTTT | TRBJ2-3 | many | TRBV4-1 | TRBD2
CASRLYGTPGGGTEAFF | TGTGCCAGTCGCCTCTACGGGACGCCCGGCGGAGGCACTGAAGCTTTCTTT | TRBJ1-1 | NA | TRBV19 | NA
CSVVPSGFSYEQYF | TGCAGCGTTGTGCCTAGCGGCTTCTCCTACGAGCAGTACTTC | TRBJ2-7 | many | TRBV29-1 | TRBD2
CASRAGGTRPTNTQYF | TGTGCCAGCAGAGCGGGAGGGACCCGCCCCACTAATACGCAGTATTTT | TRBJ2-3 | many | TRBV28 | TRBD2
CATSGGQASNQPQHF | TGTGCCACCAGTGGGGGACAGGCGAGTAATCAGCCCCAGCATTTT | TRBJ1-5 | many | TRBV24-1 | TRBD1
CSARDQGGADTEAFF | TGCAGTGCTAGAGATCAGGGAGGGGCGGACACTGAAGCTTTCTTT | TRBJ1-1 | many | TRBV20-1 | NA
CASSLGAGTQYF | TGTGCCAGCAGTTTGGGGGCAGGGACCCAGTACTTC | TRBJ2-5 | many | TRBV28 | NA
CASRPGPLMNTEAFF | TGTGCCAGCAGACCCGGCCCCCTTATGAACACTGAAGCTTTCTTT | TRBJ1-1 | many | TRBV27 | NA
CAISDGDGTYEQYF | TGTGCCATCAGTGACGGGGACGGTACCTACGAGCAGTACTTC | TRBJ2-7 | many | TRBV10-3 | NA
CASSSTSGSNTGELFF | TGTGCCAGCAGCTCCACTAGCGGATCGAACACCGGGGAGCTGTTTTTT | TRBJ2-2 | many | TRBV7-6 | TRBD2
CSAPTSGLRDTGELFF | TGCAGTGCTCCGACTAGCGGACTACGGGACACCGGGGAGCTGTTTTTT | TRBJ2-2 | many | TRBV20-1 | TRBD2
CASRNPPGLLNQPQHF | TGTGCCAGCAGAAATCCCCCGGGACTTTTGAATCAGCCCCAGCATTTT | TRBJ1-5 | many | TRBV28 | NA
CASSFSGQGYGYTF | TGTGCCAGCAGCTTCTCAGGCCAGGGATATGGCTACACCTTC | TRBJ1-2 | once | TRBV11-2 | NA
CASSLGGKNNEQFF | TGTGCCAGCAGCTTGGGCGGGAAGAACAATGAGCAGTTCTTC | TRBJ2-1 | medium-sized | TRBV11-3 | NA
CASSFTGTGWDTDTQYF | TGTGCCAGCAGTTTCACCGGGACAGGGTGGGACACAGATACGCAGTATTTT | TRBJ2-3 | many | TRBV28 | TRBD1
CAISGAGANQPQHF | TGTGCCATCAGTGGAGCGGGCGCTAATCAGCCCCAGCATTTT | TRBJ1-5 | medium-sized | TRBV10-3 | NA
CASSPLAGAVYNEQFF | TGTGCCAGCAGTCCCCTAGCGGGGGCCGTCTACAATGAGCAGTTCTTC | TRBJ2-1 | medium-sized | TRBV12-3/TRBV12-4 | TRBD2
CASSGGQRNTEAFF | TGCGCCAGCAGCGGAGGACAGAGGAACACTGAAGCTTTCTTT | TRBJ1-1 | many | TRBV4-1 | NA